The sequence of this TCR beta chain was determined in a study of early T cells in non-severe SARS-CoV-2 infection. Across the whole study: The input, bulk RNA from unsorted whole blood, was sequenced, and chains were unpaired.

Study results and limitations: Private and CD4 specificities were missed by VDJdb matching, skewed to anti-spike CD8.

This CDR3 has 11 residues. Germline V CDR1 and CDR2: GTSNPN, SVGIG (reference sequence). V lost 0 bases and J lost 5, with 3 bases in between. Of note for this clonotype: The target antigen is unknown.

Individually, cDNA molecules had unique molecular identifiers attached to them. TCRdb independently ran MiXCR on the 5' RACE reads; one entry per CDR3 protein. In the table there are approximately 65,000 distinct CDR3 sequences, roughly an eighth of which are singletons. The V gene is TRBV30, the J gene TRBJ2-3; unclear D gene. Sequencing was performed on whole blood. The origin of this receptor is an adult who was a healthcare worker with PCR-confirmed SARS-CoV-2 infection or an uninfected control (not recorded which). The CDR3 DNA reads TGTGCCTGGAGTGTCGGAGATACGCAGTATTTT. It yields the protein CAWSVGDTQYF.